Listed below are T cell receptor beta chains from one sample, sequenced in a study of blood T cell repertoires in COVID-19. Assay: immunoSEQ multiplex PCR; the TCRdb copy retains only in-frame clones and omits some. Among 65,000 or so clones, 75% to 80% were seen once, and the ten largest hold 25%. Sequences were obtained from peripheral blood. The receptor set was obtained from a human donor in a cohort sampled during active COVID-19. The CDR3 runs from the conserved cysteine through the conserved F or W. Each record gives: CDR3 DNA, CDR3 protein, clone size, V gene, J gene, D gene. D genes are given only for firm matches. Expanded clones get a size class; other rows say once, few or many, or leave the size out.

DNA: TGTGCCAGCAGCTCATTAAACACCATATATTTT; CDR3: CASSSLNTIYF; size: -; V: TRBV5-8; J: TRBJ1-3; D: -
DNA: TGTGTCAGAAGCTTAGTACCCCCGTGGACTAGCGGGAAGTACAATGAGCAGTTCTTC; CDR3: CVRSLVPPWTSGKYNEQFF; size: -; V: TRBV7-5; J: TRBJ2-1; D: -
DNA: TGTGCCAGCAGTAAACAGGGTTATGATCAGCCCCAGCATTTT; CDR3: CASSKQGYDQPQHF; size: -; V: TRBV6-5; J: TRBJ1-5; D: -
DNA: TGCGCCAGCAGGACTACAGGGAGTAATGAAAAACTGTTTTTT; CDR3: CASRTTGSNEKLFF; size: -; V: TRBV5-1; J: TRBJ1-4; D: -
DNA: TGTGCCAGCAGCATGCAGGGGGAAGCCCAGCATTTT; CDR3: CASSMQGEAQHF; size: -; V: TRBV13; J: TRBJ1-5; D: TRBD1
DNA: TGTGCCAGCAGTCCCGGGTCCCGGGGTAGGACCGGGGAGCTGTTTTTT; CDR3: CASSPGSRGRTGELFF; size: few; V: TRBV28; J: TRBJ2-2; D: -
DNA: TGTGCCAGCAGGACTAGCGGGGGCACAGATACGCAGTATTTT; CDR3: CASRTSGGTDTQYF; size: -; V: TRBV6-5; J: TRBJ2-3; D: TRBD2
DNA: TGTGCCAGCAGTTCCCGGACACGGGCCACTGAAGCTTTCTTT; CDR3: CASSSRTRATEAFF; size: -; V: TRBV6-2/TRBV6-3; J: TRBJ1-1; D: -
DNA: TGTGCCAGCAGATACTATCGGGACAATGAGCAGTTCTTC; CDR3: CASRYYRDNEQFF; size: -; V: TRBV28; J: TRBJ2-1; D: -
DNA: TGCGCCAGCAGCGGAGGGGACAGGGTGAACACTGAAGCTTTCTTT; CDR3: CASSGGDRVNTEAFF; size: once; V: TRBV5-1; J: TRBJ1-1; D: TRBD1
DNA: TGTGCCAGCAGTACACGGAGGGAAAATTCACCCCTCCACTTT; CDR3: CASSTRRENSPLHF; size: few; V: TRBV21-1; J: TRBJ1-6; D: -
DNA: TGTGCCAGCAGCCTTCGCCGCGGAGGGACGTTGAACCATGAAAAACTGTTTTTT; CDR3: CASSLRRGGTLNHEKLFF; size: few; V: TRBV27; J: TRBJ1-4; D: -
DNA: TGTGCTAGTGGTAGTACGGGACAGGGGGCTTCGGGAAGCAAAAACATTCAGTACTTC; CDR3: CASGSTGQGASGSKNIQYF; size: -; V: TRBV12-5; J: TRBJ2-4; D: TRBD1
DNA: TGCGCCAGCAGCTCGAGGGGGCCGACGTATGGCACTGAAGCTTTCTTT; CDR3: CASSSRGPTYGTEAFF; size: -; V: TRBV5-1; J: TRBJ1-1; D: TRBD1
DNA: TGTGCCAGCCCCGGGGGAAGCGCCCGTAGCACAGATACGCAGTATTTT; CDR3: CASPGGSARSTDTQYF; size: -; V: TRBV5-4; J: TRBJ2-3; D: -
DNA: TGCAGCGTAGGGGACACCCCATCACAGCCCCAGCATTTT; CDR3: CSVGDTPSQPQHF; size: -; V: TRBV29-1; J: TRBJ1-5; D: -
DNA: TGTGCCAGCAGTCCCCGCGGGACAGTCAAAATCACTGAAGCTTTCTTT; CDR3: CASSPRGTVKITEAFF; size: -; V: TRBV7-9; J: TRBJ1-1; D: TRBD1
DNA: TGCGCCAGCAGCGGGAGCGGGGGGAACTACAATGAGCAGTTCTTC; CDR3: CASSGSGGNYNEQFF; size: -; V: TRBV4-3; J: TRBJ2-1; D: TRBD2
DNA: TGTGCCAGCAGCCCCGGGGCGGGGCTCGGGGCTAGGAGTTACACCTTC; CDR3: CASSPGAGLGARSYTF; size: few; V: TRBV7-9; J: TRBJ1-2; D: -
DNA: TGTGCCAGCTCTCAGGGGCTCCCTGGGACCGGGGAGCTGTTTTTT; CDR3: CASSQGLPGTGELFF; size: once; V: TRBV18; J: TRBJ2-2; D: -
DNA: TGTGCCACGCTTAGGGTGGGGGCAAATGAAAAACTGTTTTTT; CDR3: CATLRVGANEKLFF; size: -; V: TRBV28; J: TRBJ1-4; D: -
DNA: TGTGCCAGCAGCTTAGACGGGGATTCACCCCTCCACTTT; CDR3: CASSLDGDSPLHF; size: -; V: TRBV7-9; J: TRBJ1-6; D: -
DNA: TGTGCCAGCAGTGCCTACAGGGGGTCCGGGGAGCTGTTTTTT; CDR3: CASSAYRGSGELFF; size: -; V: TRBV27; J: TRBJ2-2; D: TRBD1
DNA: TGTGCCAGCAGCCAAGACAGCGCAACTAATGAAAAACTGTTTTTT; CDR3: CASSQDSATNEKLFF; size: -; V: TRBV4-2; J: TRBJ1-4; D: -
DNA: TGTGCCTGGAGTGTACAGGGTCTCGTCCCCACAGATACGCAGTATTTT; CDR3: CAWSVQGLVPTDTQYF; size: -; V: TRBV30; J: TRBJ2-3; D: -
DNA: TGTGCCAGTAGTACACCCGGCCTAGACCATTCACCCCTCCACTTT; CDR3: CASSTPGLDHSPLHF; size: -; V: TRBV19; J: TRBJ1-6; D: -
DNA: TGTGCCAGCAGCCAAGGCAGGGGGCGAAACACCATATATTTT; CDR3: CASSQGRGRNTIYF; size: -; V: TRBV3-1/TRBV3-2; J: TRBJ1-3; D: TRBD1
DNA: TGTGCCAGCAGTTTATTTGCTGGACAGGGTTCCTACGAGCAGTACTTC; CDR3: CASSLFAGQGSYEQYF; size: few; V: TRBV27; J: TRBJ2-7; D: TRBD1
DNA: TGCAGCGTTGGGACAGTGGGAGATACGCAGTATTTT; CDR3: CSVGTVGDTQYF; size: -; V: TRBV29-1; J: TRBJ2-3; D: -
DNA: TGTGCCAGCAGCGTAGCCGGAAGGGAGGGTACAGATACGCAGTATTTT; CDR3: CASSVAGREGTDTQYF; size: -; V: TRBV9; J: TRBJ2-3; D: TRBD2
DNA: TGTGCCAGCAGCCAAGCCGTTTCCAGCGGGTCCTACGAGCAGTACTTC; CDR3: CASSQAVSSGSYEQYF; size: -; V: TRBV3-1/TRBV3-2; J: TRBJ2-7; D: -
DNA: TGTGCCAGTAGTATGGGCTACTCAGCAGATACGCAGTATTTT; CDR3: CASSMGYSADTQYF; size: -; V: TRBV19; J: TRBJ2-3; D: -
DNA: TGCGCCAGCAGCTTTGGGACAGGGCAAGACACCATATATTTT; CDR3: CASSFGTGQDTIYF; size: few; V: TRBV5-1; J: TRBJ1-3; D: TRBD1
DNA: TGTGCCAGCAGGTCTAGGACCAGGACTGATCAGCCCCAGCATTTT; CDR3: CASRSRTRTDQPQHF; size: -; V: TRBV2; J: TRBJ1-5; D: -
DNA: TGTGCCTGGAGCCGGAGCCCTAATTCACCCCTCCACTTT; CDR3: CAWSRSPNSPLHF; size: -; V: TRBV30; J: TRBJ1-6; D: -
DNA: TGCGCCAGCAGCCAAGGGGGAGCGGGAGGTGGGACAGATACGCAGTATTTT; CDR3: CASSQGGAGGGTDTQYF; size: -; V: TRBV4-1; J: TRBJ2-3; D: TRBD2
DNA: TGTGCCAGCGCGTCGGGACAGGGGTCCGGGGAGCTGTTTTTT; CDR3: CASASGQGSGELFF; size: -; V: TRBV27; J: TRBJ2-2; D: TRBD1
DNA: TGCGCCAGCAGCCCGGGTTGGGACAGGGGAGGAAAACTGTTTTTT; CDR3: CASSPGWDRGGKLFF; size: -; V: TRBV5-1; J: TRBJ1-4; D: TRBD1
DNA: TGCAGTGCTAGGAGAGAGGAGACAGGGACCTTC; CDR3: CSARREETGTF; size: -; V: TRBV20-1; J: TRBJ1-2; D: TRBD1
DNA: TGTGCCTGGGGGACAGGGGCGAGCACCGGGGAGCTGTTTTTT; CDR3: CAWGTGASTGELFF; size: -; V: TRBV30; J: TRBJ2-2; D: TRBD1
DNA: TGCGCCAGCAGCCCTGGGCAGAGTAGCAATCAGCCCCAGCATTTT; CDR3: CASSPGQSSNQPQHF; size: -; V: TRBV5-1; J: TRBJ1-5; D: -
DNA: TGTGCCAGCAGCTTCCGACTTGGGTACGAGCAGTACTTC; CDR3: CASSFRLGYEQYF; size: few; V: TRBV21-1; J: TRBJ2-7; D: -
DNA: TGTGCCAGCTCACCACTGGTAGCGGGAGTTGGTTCTGGGGCCAACGTCCTGACTTTC; CDR3: CASSPLVAGVGSGANVLTF; size: -; V: TRBV18; J: TRBJ2-6; D: TRBD2
DNA: TGTGCCAGCTCACCACTCACCGGGACAGGGCCGTACAATGAGCAGTTCTTC; CDR3: CASSPLTGTGPYNEQFF; size: -; V: TRBV18; J: TRBJ2-1; D: TRBD1
DNA: TGTGCCACCTCGGACAGGAACACTGAAGCTTTCTTT; CDR3: CATSDRNTEAFF; size: -; V: TRBV11-3; J: TRBJ1-1; D: -
DNA: TGTGCCAGCAGCGTAGATGGCGGGGGCCCTATCAGCGGCTACACCTTC; CDR3: CASSVDGGGPISGYTF; size: -; V: TRBV9; J: TRBJ1-2; D: -
DNA: TGTGCCAGCAGCTCAGGACAGGGGTGGAAGACCCAGTACTTC; CDR3: CASSSGQGWKTQYF; size: once; V: TRBV11-2; J: TRBJ2-5; D: TRBD1
DNA: TGTGCCAGCAGCGTAGCCACGGGGAACACTGAAGCTTTCTTT; CDR3: CASSVATGNTEAFF; size: -; V: TRBV9; J: TRBJ1-1; D: -
DNA: TGTGCCAGCAGCCGGACTAGTAGCCGAGAGACCCAGTACTTC; CDR3: CASSRTSSRETQYF; size: few; V: TRBV11-3; J: TRBJ2-5; D: TRBD2
DNA: TGCGCCAGCAGCCAACAAGAACAGGGGATCCAAGAGACCCAGTACTTC; CDR3: CASSQQEQGIQETQYF; size: -; V: TRBV4-1; J: TRBJ2-5; D: TRBD1
DNA: TGCGCCAGCAGCCCCCTAGCGGGGACTCTAAATTCACCCCTCCACTTT; CDR3: CASSPLAGTLNSPLHF; size: few; V: TRBV4-1; J: TRBJ1-6; D: -
DNA: TGTGCCAGCAGTTTATGGGGCCGCGGGGGGAGTTCCTACGAGCAGTACTTC; CDR3: CASSLWGRGGSSYEQYF; size: -; V: TRBV28; J: TRBJ2-7; D: TRBD2
DNA: TGTGCCAGCAGCCATCTAGCGGGGTCCGAATACAATGAGCAGTTCTTC; CDR3: CASSHLAGSEYNEQFF; size: few; V: TRBV7-3; J: TRBJ2-1; D: TRBD2
DNA: TGTGCCAGCTCACCAGGGACAGGGGGCTACGAGCAGTACTTC; CDR3: CASSPGTGGYEQYF; size: -; V: TRBV18; J: TRBJ2-7; D: TRBD1
DNA: TGTGTCAGAATTAGGGGGACGAACTATGGCTACACCTTC; CDR3: CVRIRGTNYGYTF; size: -; V: TRBV7-5; J: TRBJ1-2; D: -